The TCR beta chain under discussion was sequenced for a study of T cell changes during pregnancy in multiple sclerosis. This CDR3 contains 16 residues. The ends lost 3 bases at V and 8 bases at J; junction bases unmatched: 10. Looked up from germline, CDR1 is KGHSH and CDR2 is LQKENI. Using immunoSEQ multiplex PCR, the repertoire was profiled, and TCRdb retains in-frame clones only, with some absent. The table records 40,000 to 55,000 clones, approximately 87% of them present only once. The V gene is TRBV18, the J gene TRBJ2-1; TRBD1 matches at 10 bases. The origin of this receptor is a female donor in good health, enrolled as a control in a pregnancy study. Material: peripheral blood, obtained in the first trimester of pregnancy. The CDR3 bases are TGTGCCAGCTCACCTCGGGACAGGGGACGGTACGATGAGCAGTTCTTC. This sequence encodes CASSPRDRGRYDEQFF.